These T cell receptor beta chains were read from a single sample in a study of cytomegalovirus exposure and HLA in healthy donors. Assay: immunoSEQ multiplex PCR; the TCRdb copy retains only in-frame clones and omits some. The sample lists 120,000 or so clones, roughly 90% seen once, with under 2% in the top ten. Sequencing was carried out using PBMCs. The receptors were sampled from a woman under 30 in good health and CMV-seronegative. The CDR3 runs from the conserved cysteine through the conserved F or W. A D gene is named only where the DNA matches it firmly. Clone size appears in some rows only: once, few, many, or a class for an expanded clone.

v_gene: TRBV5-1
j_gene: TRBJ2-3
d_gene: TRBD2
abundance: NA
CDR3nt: TGCGCCAGCAGCTTGGAGCCTAGCGGGAGTACCGATACGCAGTATTTT
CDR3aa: CASSLEPSGSTDTQYF

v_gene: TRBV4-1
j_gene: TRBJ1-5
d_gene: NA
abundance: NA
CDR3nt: TGCGCCAGCAGCCAAGGAAACATCTTCTTCAATCAGCCCCAGCATTTT
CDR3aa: CASSQGNIFFNQPQHF

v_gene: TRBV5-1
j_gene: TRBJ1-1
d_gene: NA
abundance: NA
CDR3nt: TGCGCCAGCAGCCTCCGAGGCCTACAGGGTTCACTAATGAACACTGAAGCTTTCTTT
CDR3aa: CASSLRGLQGSLMNTEAFF

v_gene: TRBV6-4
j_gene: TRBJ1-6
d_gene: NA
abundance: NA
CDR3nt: TGTGCCAGCAGTGACTCGACCGACGGGTCATTACCCCTCCACTTT
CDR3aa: CASSDSTDGSLPLHF

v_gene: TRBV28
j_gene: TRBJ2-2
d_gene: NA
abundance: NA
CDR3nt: TGTGCCAGCAGTTTATACTGGGCAATCGACACCGGGGAGCTGTTTTTT
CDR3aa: CASSLYWAIDTGELFF

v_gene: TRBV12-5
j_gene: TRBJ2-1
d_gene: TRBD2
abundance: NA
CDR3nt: TGTGCTAGTGGTCTCGTCCTTACTAGCGGGAGGCCCGTGAATGAGCAGTTCTTC
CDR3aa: CASGLVLTSGRPVNEQFF

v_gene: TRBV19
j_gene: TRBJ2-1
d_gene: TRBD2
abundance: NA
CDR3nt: TGTGCCAGTAGTATAGGTTCTAGCGGCCATGAGCAGTTCTTC
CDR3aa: CASSIGSSGHEQFF

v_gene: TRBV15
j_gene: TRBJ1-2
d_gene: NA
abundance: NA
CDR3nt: TGTGCCACCAGCCCACTACAGGGAGCGCTTAACTATGGCTACACCTTC
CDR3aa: CATSPLQGALNYGYTF

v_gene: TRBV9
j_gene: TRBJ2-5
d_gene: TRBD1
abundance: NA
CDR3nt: TGTGCCAGCAGCACCGTGGACAGGGGGGAGACCCAGTACTTC
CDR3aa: CASSTVDRGETQYF

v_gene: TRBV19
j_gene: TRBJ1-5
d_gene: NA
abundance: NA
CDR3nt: TGTGCCAGTAGTATTACTTTTTGGACACTTGACGGGAGCAATCAGCCCCAGCATTTT
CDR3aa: CASSITFWTLDGSNQPQHF

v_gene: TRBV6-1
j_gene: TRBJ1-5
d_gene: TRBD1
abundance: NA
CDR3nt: TGTGCCAGCAGCCGGCAGGGGGACGGCAATCAGCCCCAGCATTTT
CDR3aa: CASSRQGDGNQPQHF

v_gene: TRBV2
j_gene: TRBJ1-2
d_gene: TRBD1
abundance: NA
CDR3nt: TGTGCCAGCAGGGTAACAGGGGACTATGGCTACACCTTC
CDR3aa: CASRVTGDYGYTF

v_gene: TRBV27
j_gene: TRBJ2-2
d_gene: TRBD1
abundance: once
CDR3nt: TGTGCCAGCAGTTTAGGCGGGACAGGCACCGGGGAGCTGTTTTTT
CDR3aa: CASSLGGTGTGELFF

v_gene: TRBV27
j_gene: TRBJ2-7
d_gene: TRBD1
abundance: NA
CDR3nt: TGTGCCAGCAGTTTGGGACAGGGTTTTTACGAGCAGTACTTC
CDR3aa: CASSLGQGFYEQYF

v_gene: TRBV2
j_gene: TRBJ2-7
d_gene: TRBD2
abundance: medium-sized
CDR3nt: TGTGCCAGCAGTGAAACGGGGCTAGCGGGAAGGGGACTCGAGCAGTACTTC
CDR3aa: CASSETGLAGRGLEQYF

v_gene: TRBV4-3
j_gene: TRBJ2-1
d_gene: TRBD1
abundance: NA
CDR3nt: TGCGCCAGCAGCCAAGAAACAGGGGGATCCTACAATGAGCAGTTCTTC
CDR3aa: CASSQETGGSYNEQFF